This T cell receptor (beta chain) was recovered during a study of blood T cell repertoires in COVID-19. Study context: Specimens from acute and convalescent COVID-19 originated in the United States, Italy and Spain. PBMCs, B-cell-depleted T cells, or T cells provided the cDNA or gDNA that made up the material.

As processed by the authors: Reference gene primer amplification gave estimated nucleated cell counts. Generated by immunoSEQ multiplex PCR, the TCRdb table keeps only in-frame clones and is missing some. The DNA gave D and trimming, while V, J and clone size come from that table. The table includes roughly 300,000 clones, about four fifths detected once. With 4 bases removed from V and 0 bases from J, the gap between germline ends came to 10 bases. Germline lookup yields CDR1 KGHSH and CDR2 LQKENI. CDR3 size: 15 residues. The chain carries TRBV18 and TRBJ2-1; a weak D match, TRBD1 (6 bases). This TCR derives from an older woman with active or convalescent COVID-19. Input material: peripheral blood. CDR3 nucleotides: TGTGCCAGCTCACTCCGGACAGCCTCCTACAATGAGCAGTTCTTC. This encodes CASSLRTASYNEQFF.